The clone carrying this T cell receptor (beta chain) has just a few counts. These data come from a study of beta chain features in type 1 diabetes. The entirety of the isolated RNA underwent reverse transcription, so expressed TCRB transcripts were sequenced. TCRdb's table, derived via immunoSEQ multiplex PCR, lists solely in-frame clones and lacks some. The sample includes about 360,000 clones, around 13% seen only once; the top ten take roughly 0.017%. Sort purity for all populations was recorded as exceeding 98%. The receptor was derived from a man aged 18 to 30 in good health. The sequencing input was naive CD4+ T cells from blood.

CDR3 sequence (DNA): TGTGCCAGCAGCGACTCCCGTGCGGAGACCCAGTACTTC. This translates into CASSDSRAETQYF. The rearrangement links TRBV5-4 to TRBJ2-5, with no clear D. V lost 4 bases, J lost 5 bases, and 12 bases lay in between. The CDR3 is 13 residues long. Germline CDR1 reads SGHNT; CDR2 reads YYREEE (reference sequence).